These 8 T cell receptor beta chains share one sample of origin, sequenced in a study of blood T cells in healthy people across ages. Through a sample-barcoded 5' primer and a J-beta primer mix, a second PCR was run for roughly 7 to 11 cycles. TCRdb analysed the 5' RACE reads with MiXCR anew, one entry per CDR3 protein. The sample holds about 970,000 distinct CDR3 sequences, roughly half seen once. The sequenced sample consisted of blood. The receptors shown here come from a woman aged 60-70 years in good health.

The V gene is TRBV4-3, the J gene TRBJ2-6; possible D gene TRBD1, 6 bases. The CDR3 is 19 amino acids. The V end was cut by 1 base, the J end by 0 bases, with 16 bases between. CDR1 is LGHNA, CDR2 YSLEER, per germline. The CDR3 nucleotides read TGCGCCAGCAGCCAAGGGGCTGGGGGCTATACCTCTGGGGCCAACGTCCTGACTTTC. Translation gives CASSQGAGGYTSGANVLTF.

A note on this clonotype: Compared with germline, one end of the junction differs, possibly owing to a read error. J is TRBJ1-1 and V is TRBV20-1; 10 nucleotides match TRBD1. CDR1 and CDR2 from the germline V gene are DFQATT and SNEGSKA (reference sequence). The CDR3 has 14 amino acids. The CDR3 sequence is CSASRTGGNTEAFF. The DNA of the CDR3 is TGCAGTGCTTCTAGGACAGGGGGGAACACTGAGGCTTTCTTT.

This clonotype was detected only a few times. V and J are TRBV7-9 and TRBJ2-3; TRBD1 agrees at 9 bases. The V segment lost 5 bases and the J segment 6 bases; nucleotides outside the gene matches: 12. The CDR3 loop spans 16 amino acids. CDR1 is SEHNR and CDR2 is FQNEAQ in the germline V gene (reference sequence). The DNA of the CDR3 is TGTGCCAGCAGCATCGGACAGGGGCCAATAATGGATACGCAGTATTTT. Translated: CASSIGQGPIMDTQYF.

This clonotype has just a few counts. V and J are TRBV7-2 and TRBJ2-5; 7 bases are a match to TRBD1. This CDR3 spans 15 amino acids. Germline V gene data show CDR1 as SGHTA and CDR2 as FQGNSA. The junction had 18 bases not matched to a gene; V was cut back by 5 bases and J by 12 bases. DNA of the CDR3: TGTGCCAGCAGCCCCCAGACGGGACAGATCCCTTCGAAGTACTTC. This translates into CASSPQTGQIPSKYF.

In its sample, this clonotype was seen a few times. This sequence joins TRBV28 and TRBJ2-7; D unclear. This CDR3 contains 12 residues. V shed 7 bases and J shed 2 bases, with 9 bases lying between them. Per germline, CDR1 MDHEN and CDR2 SYDVKM. CDR3 residues: CASTRDTYEQYF. The CDR3 coding sequence is TGTGCCAGCACCAGAGACACCTACGAGCAGTACTTC. Filled out from reference TRBV28 and TRBJ2-7, the complete variable domain reads DVKVTQSSRYLVKRTGEKVFLECVQDMDHENMFWYRQDPGLGLRLIYFSYDVKMKEKGDIPEGYSVSREKKERFSLILESASTNQTSMYLCASTRDTYEQYFGPGTRLTVT.

This clonotype is a singleton in its sample. V gene TRBV4-3 combines with J gene TRBJ2-3; 12 nucleotides align to TRBD2. The CDR3 sequence is 20 residues long. Trimming at V came to 0 bases and at J to 4 bases, leaving 14 bases not matched to a gene. From germline, CDR1 is LGHNA and CDR2 YSLEER. CDR3 amino acids: CASSQDLGLAGPFSADTQYF. The CDR3, as DNA: TGCGCCAGCAGCCAAGATTTGGGACTAGCGGGTCCTTTTAGCGCAGATACGCAGTATTTT.

This chain uses TRBV4-3 with TRBJ2-1; D gene ambiguous. Germline CDR1 LGHNA, CDR2 YSLEER. The CDR3 spans 15 residues. Between the trimmed V and J ends, which lost 1 base and 0 bases, there was a span of 7 bases. CDR3 coding DNA: TGCGCCAGCAGCCAAGTTAGGTTCTCCTACAATGAGCAGTTCTTC. It specifies CASSQVRFSYNEQFF.

This clonotype was seen a few times. V gene TRBV2 combines with J gene TRBJ1-4, with D tentatively TRBD1 (5 bases). Trimming cost V 5 bases and J 4 bases, with 11 bases left between them. Germline V lookup: CDR1 SNHLY, CDR2 FYNNEI. This CDR3 is 14 amino acids long. CDR3 bases: TGTGCCAGCAGTTACGTGGGGCATAATGAAAAACTGTTTTTT. Amino acids: CASSYVGHNEKLFF.